This TCR beta chain was sequenced during a study of T-cell memory formation after mild COVID-19. About the research overall: TCR clusters were mostly donor specific. General study findings and limits: A second wave expanding day 15 to 37 was CD4+-biased; contracting clones were balanced. Some clones that responded were present in memory (sampled pre-infection), which suggests cross-reactive memory joined.

The CDR3 length is 14 residues. CDR1 and CDR2 from the germline V gene are MNHNS and SASEGT. V lost 5 bases and J 4 bases, leaving 14 bases between the germline ends. This clonotype was seen a few times. What it binds is not known. TCRdb reanalysed the 5' RACE reads using MiXCR and keeps one entry per CDR3 protein. The sample has 35,000 to 50,000 distinct CDR3 sequences, approximately 9.7% seen once. This clonotype was sampled from an adult woman who had mild COVID-19 (a few samples of this study predate the infection). Cell type and time point are not known. This chain links TRBV6-1 with TRBJ1-2; a weak D match, TRBD1 (6 bases). Input material: PBMCs or a T cell subset sorted from them (not recorded which). CDR3 sequence: CASSTDRFGYGYTF. CDR3 sequence (DNA): TGTGCCAGCAGTACCGACAGGTTTGGCTATGGCTACACCTTC.